Listed below are T cell receptor beta chains from one sample, sequenced in a study of cytomegalovirus exposure and HLA in healthy donors. Repertoires were generated with immunoSEQ multiplex PCR, while TCRdb's copy carries only in-frame clones and drops some. Among roughly 100,000 clones, around 63% were seen once, and the ten largest hold approximately 4.3%. The sample consisted of PBMCs. All receptors derive from a human donor in good health. CDR3s include the opening cysteine and the closing phenylalanine or tryptophan. A D gene is named only where the DNA matches it firmly. The size of a clone is reported for some rows only, either as once, few or many, or as a class for expanded clones.

J: TRBJ2-2
V: TRBV9
size: .
D: .
DNA: TGTGCCAGCAGCGTAACGACAGTCGCCGGGGAGCTGTTTTTT
CDR3: CASSVTTVAGELFF

J: TRBJ2-1
V: TRBV28
size: .
D: .
DNA: TGTGCCAGCTTACCTTCAGGGGTCTACAATGAGCAGTTCTTC
CDR3: CASLPSGVYNEQFF

J: TRBJ1-2
V: TRBV6-1
size: few
D: .
DNA: TGTGCCAGCAGTGAAGCGAGGAATCAGGGTGGCTACACCTTC
CDR3: CASSEARNQGGYTF

J: TRBJ2-5
V: TRBV27
size: .
D: .
DNA: TGTGCCAGCAGAGATACAAATCAAGAGACCCAGTACTTC
CDR3: CASRDTNQETQYF

J: TRBJ2-1
V: TRBV10-1
size: .
D: TRBD2
DNA: TGCGCCAGCAGTGAGTCGGCTAGCGGTTACAATGAGCAGTTCTTC
CDR3: CASSESASGYNEQFF

J: TRBJ2-5
V: TRBV6-1
size: few
D: .
DNA: TGTGCCAGCACCCAACTCAGGGTCGGCCAAGAGACCCAGTACTTC
CDR3: CASTQLRVGQETQYF

J: TRBJ2-7
V: TRBV28
size: .
D: .
DNA: TGTGCCAGCACGCCCGCTGGGAGCCGCTACGAGCAGTACTTC
CDR3: CASTPAGSRYEQYF

J: TRBJ2-3
V: TRBV5-1
size: few
D: .
DNA: TGCGCCAGCAGCCCCCCTGGCACAGATACGCAGTATTTT
CDR3: CASSPPGTDTQYF

J: TRBJ1-2
V: TRBV5-5
size: few
D: .
DNA: TGTGCCAGCAGCCCGGACGGGGACTATGGCTACACCTTC
CDR3: CASSPDGDYGYTF

J: TRBJ2-1
V: TRBV6-6
size: once
D: .
DNA: TGTGCCAGCAGAAGGGGAGGGGCAGGGGACTACAATGAGCAGTTCTTC
CDR3: CASRRGGAGDYNEQFF

J: TRBJ2-3
V: TRBV9
size: few
D: .
DNA: TGTGCCAGCAGCGTCGGACACTACACAGATACGCAGTATTTT
CDR3: CASSVGHYTDTQYF

J: TRBJ2-2
V: TRBV7-6
size: .
D: TRBD1
DNA: TGTGCCAGCAGCTCCCGGACAGGGCGTGGCGGGGAGCTGTTTTTT
CDR3: CASSSRTGRGGELFF